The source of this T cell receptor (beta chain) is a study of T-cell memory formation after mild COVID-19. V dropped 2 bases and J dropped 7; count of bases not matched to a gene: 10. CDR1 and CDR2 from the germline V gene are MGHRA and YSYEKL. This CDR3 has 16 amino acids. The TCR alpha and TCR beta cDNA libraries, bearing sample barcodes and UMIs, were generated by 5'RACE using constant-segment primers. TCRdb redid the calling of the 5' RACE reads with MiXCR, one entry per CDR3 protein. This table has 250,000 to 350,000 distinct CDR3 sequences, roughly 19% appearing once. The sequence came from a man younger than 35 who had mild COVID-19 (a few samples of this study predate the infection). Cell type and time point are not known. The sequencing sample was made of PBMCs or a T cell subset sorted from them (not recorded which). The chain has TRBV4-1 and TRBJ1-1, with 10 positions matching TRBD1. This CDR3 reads CASSQFPGTGALEAFF. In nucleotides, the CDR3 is TGCGCCAGCAGCCAATTTCCCGGGACAGGGGCCCTTGAAGCTTTCTTT.